This T cell receptor (beta chain) was captured in a study of T cells after yellow fever vaccination. Researchers made TCR cDNA using 5'RACE template switching, and this step added a universal primer site and UMIs. From the 5' RACE reads, TCRdb called clonotypes with MiXCR, one entry per CDR3 protein. The sample shows approximately 580,000 distinct CDR3 sequences, less than 20% of them seen only once. This clonotype came up a few times. The length of the CDR3 is 15 residues. Trimming took 1 base from V and 5 from J, leaving 11 bases between them. CDR1 and CDR2 from the germline V gene are KGHSH and LQKENI.

This TCR was recovered from a man in his late teens or twenties who received the YFV17D yellow fever vaccine. The source material was PBMCs, sampled roughly 5 days after the first yellow fever vaccination. The V and J genes are TRBV18 and TRBJ2-2; no clear D. CDR3 loop: CASSPQAPRTGELFF. As DNA, the CDR3 is TGTGCCAGCTCACCACAGGCCCCTCGGACCGGGGAGCTGTTTTTT.